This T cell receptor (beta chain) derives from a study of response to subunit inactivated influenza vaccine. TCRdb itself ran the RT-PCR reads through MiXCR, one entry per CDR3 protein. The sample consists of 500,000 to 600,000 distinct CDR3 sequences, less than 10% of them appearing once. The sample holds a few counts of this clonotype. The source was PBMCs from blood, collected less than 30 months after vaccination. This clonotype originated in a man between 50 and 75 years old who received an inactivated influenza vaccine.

In DNA form, the CDR3 reads TGTGCCAGCTCACCATATCCAGGTGAGAAATCTGGGGCCAACGTCCTGACTTTC. Amino acid sequence: CASSPYPGEKSGANVLTF. The gene calls are TRBV18 and TRBJ2-6; D remains unclear. CDR1 is KGHSH, CDR2 LQKENI, per germline. CDR3 size: 18 residues. The V end lost 2 bases, the J end lost 1 base, and 15 bases lay between the germline ends. Full variable domain (rest looked up from reference TRBV18 and TRBJ2-6): NAGVMQNPRHLVRRRGQEARLRCSPMKGHSHVYWYRQLPEEGLKFMVYLQKENIIDESGMPKERFSAEFPKEGPSILRIQQVVRGDSAAYFCASSPYPGEKSGANVLTFGAGSRLTVL.